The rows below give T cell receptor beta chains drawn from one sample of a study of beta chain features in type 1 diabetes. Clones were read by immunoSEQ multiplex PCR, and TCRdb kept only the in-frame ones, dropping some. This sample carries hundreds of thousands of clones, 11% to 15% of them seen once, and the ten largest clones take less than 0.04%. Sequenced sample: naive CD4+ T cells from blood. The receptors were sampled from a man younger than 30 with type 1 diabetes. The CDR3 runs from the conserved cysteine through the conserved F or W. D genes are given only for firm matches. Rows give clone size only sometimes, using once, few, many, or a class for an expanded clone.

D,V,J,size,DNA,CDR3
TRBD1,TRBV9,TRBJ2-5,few,TGTGCCAGCAGCGTAGTGGGAAGGGGACAGGGTGTGGAGACCCAGTACTTC,CASSVVGRGQGVETQYF
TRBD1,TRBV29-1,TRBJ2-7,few,TGCAGCGTCAGACAGGGGGCTGGGTCCTACGAGCAGTACTTC,CSVRQGAGSYEQYF
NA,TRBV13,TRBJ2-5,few,TGTGCCAGCAGCTTACTGGGAAAAGAGACCCAGTACTTC,CASSLLGKETQYF
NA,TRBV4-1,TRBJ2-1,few,TGCGCCAGCAGCCAAGTTCCCCAGGGTATCAATGAGCAGTTCTTC,CASSQVPQGINEQFF
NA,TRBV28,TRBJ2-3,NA,TGTGCCAGCACCTTCGGGAACAGCCGCACAGATACGCAGTATTTT,CASTFGNSRTDTQYF
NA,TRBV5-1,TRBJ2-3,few,TGCGCCAGCAGCTTGTTACAGGAGTCCGTCGGGACGCAGTATTTT,CASSLLQESVGTQYF
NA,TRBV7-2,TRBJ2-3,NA,TGTGCCAGCAGAGCGGTCACAGATACGCAGTATTTT,CASRAVTDTQYF
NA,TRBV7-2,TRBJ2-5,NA,TGTGCCAGCAGCTTATATGAGACCCAGTACTTC,CASSLYETQYF
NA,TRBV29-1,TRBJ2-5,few,TGCAGCGTTGCCCCCGGAACCCAAGAGACCCAGTACTTC,CSVAPGTQETQYF
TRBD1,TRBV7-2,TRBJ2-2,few,TGTGCCAGCAGCCCCCGGGACAGCGGAACCGGGGAGCTGTTTTTT,CASSPRDSGTGELFF
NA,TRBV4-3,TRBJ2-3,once,TGCGCCAGCAGCCAAGGGCCCAGTAGCGGCCCAGCCTCTAGCACAGATACGCAGTATTTT,CASSQGPSSGPASSTDTQYF
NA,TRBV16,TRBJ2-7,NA,TGTGCCAGCAGCCAATTCTCCCTCTCTGGTACAGAGCAGTACTTC,CASSQFSLSGTEQYF
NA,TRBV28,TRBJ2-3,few,TGTGCCAGCAGCATACGGCCCACAGATACGCAGTATTTT,CASSIRPTDTQYF
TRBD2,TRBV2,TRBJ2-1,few,TGTGCCAGCAGGCCTCTACGGGGGGGAAGCTCCTACAATGAGCAGTTCTTC,CASRPLRGGSSYNEQFF
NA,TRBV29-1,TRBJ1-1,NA,TGCAGCGTGCCCTTTAGGACTGAAGCTTTCTTT,CSVPFRTEAFF
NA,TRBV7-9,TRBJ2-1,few,TGTGCCAGCAGCTTATTTGCCTTGGGTGAGCAGTTCTTC,CASSLFALGEQFF